This T cell receptor (beta chain) is drawn from a study of human T cells and chemical hapten exposure. CDR1 and CDR2 from the germline V gene are SGHTA and FQGNSA. The CDR3 has 15 amino acids. Germline trimming cut 3 bases from V and 4 bases from J; bases unmatched to any gene: 5. Using its own MiXCR run on the RACE reads, TCRdb lists one record per CDR3 protein. The table lists 360,000 or so distinct CDR3 sequences, roughly 6% of them singletons, with 5% to 6% in the top ten. As to time point: patch test 2, 6 weeks after DPC sensitization. Treatment given: therapeutic diphenylcyclopropenone sensitization with weekly scalp DPC. Drawing of blood took place ahead of applying each patch test.

The origin of this receptor is a woman aged 18-30 years with alopecia areata. Some clones in this sample may be carry-over from other donors' samples. The source was whole blood, collected in connection with sensitization to the hapten diphenylcyclopropenone (DPC). V gene TRBV7-2 combines with J gene TRBJ2-1; 8 nucleotides match TRBD2. The CDR3 DNA sequence: TGTGCCAGCAGCTTGACTAGCGAGACGTACAATGAGCAGTTCTTC. It is translated as CASSLTSETYNEQFF.